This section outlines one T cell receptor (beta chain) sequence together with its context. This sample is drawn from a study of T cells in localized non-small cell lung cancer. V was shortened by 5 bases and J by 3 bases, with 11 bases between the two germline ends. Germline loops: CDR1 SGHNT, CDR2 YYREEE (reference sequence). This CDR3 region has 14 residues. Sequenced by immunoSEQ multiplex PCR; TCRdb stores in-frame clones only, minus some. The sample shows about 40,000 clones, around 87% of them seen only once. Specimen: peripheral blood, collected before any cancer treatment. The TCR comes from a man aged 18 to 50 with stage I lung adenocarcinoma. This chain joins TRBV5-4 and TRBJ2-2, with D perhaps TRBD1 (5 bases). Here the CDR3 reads CASRKDTYTGELFF. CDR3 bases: TGTGCCAGCAGAAAGGACACCTACACCGGGGAGCTGTTTTTT.